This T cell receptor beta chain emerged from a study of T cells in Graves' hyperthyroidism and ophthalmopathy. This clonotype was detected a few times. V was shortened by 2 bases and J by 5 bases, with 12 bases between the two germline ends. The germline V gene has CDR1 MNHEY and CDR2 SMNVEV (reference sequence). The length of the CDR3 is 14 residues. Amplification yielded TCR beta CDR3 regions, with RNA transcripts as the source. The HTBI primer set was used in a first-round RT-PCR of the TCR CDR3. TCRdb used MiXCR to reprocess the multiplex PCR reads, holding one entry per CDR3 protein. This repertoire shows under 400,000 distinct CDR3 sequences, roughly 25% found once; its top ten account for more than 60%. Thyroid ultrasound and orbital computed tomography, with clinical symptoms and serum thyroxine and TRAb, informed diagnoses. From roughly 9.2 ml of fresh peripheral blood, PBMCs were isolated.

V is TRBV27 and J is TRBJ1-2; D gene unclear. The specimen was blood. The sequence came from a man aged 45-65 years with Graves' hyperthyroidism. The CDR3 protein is CASSLSGRTYGYTF. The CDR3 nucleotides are TGTGCCAGCAGTTTAAGCGGCAGAACTTATGGCTACACCTTC.